This T cell receptor beta chain was sequenced in a study of CD8+ T cells in alopecia areata. It was cDNA, reverse transcribed from extracted RNA, that served as the sequencing template. Method: immunoSEQ multiplex PCR; TCRdb's copy keeps in-frame clones and lacks some. In the table there are some 180,000 clones, 40% to 55% of which are singletons. General observations from the study: Sequenced scalp T cells also include alphabeta T cells resident in normal skin.

Trimming stripped 3 bases from V and 0 bases from J, with 5 bases between. The CDR3 runs to 13 residues. Germline-derived CDR1 and CDR2 are GTSNPN and SVGIG (reference sequence). Treatment reported: oral pan-JAK inhibitor, 5-10 mg twice daily. Samples from alopecia areata patients were lesional scalp punch biopsies and peripheral blood. With respect to this clone: Its target is unknown.

Sequenced here: CD8+ T cells sorted from blood, sampled around week 53, from a patient treated with tofacitinib. V is TRBV30 and J is TRBJ2-2; D is ambiguous. This receptor was taken from a human donor with alopecia areata. The CDR3 is CAWRPPNTGELFF. In DNA, the CDR3 is TGTGCCTGGAGGCCTCCGAACACCGGGGAGCTGTTTTTT.